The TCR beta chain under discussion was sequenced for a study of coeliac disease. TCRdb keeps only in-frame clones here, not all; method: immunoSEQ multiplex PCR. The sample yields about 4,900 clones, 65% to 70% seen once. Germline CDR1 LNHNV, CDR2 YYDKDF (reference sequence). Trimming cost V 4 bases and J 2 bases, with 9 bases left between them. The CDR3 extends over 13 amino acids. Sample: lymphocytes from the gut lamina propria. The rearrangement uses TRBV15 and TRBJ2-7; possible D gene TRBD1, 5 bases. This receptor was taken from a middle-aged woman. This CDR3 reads CATSKGMAYEQYF. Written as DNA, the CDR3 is TGTGCCACCAGCAAGGGGATGGCCTACGAGCAGTACTTC.